This T cell receptor (beta chain) was sequenced during a study of T-cell memory formation after mild COVID-19. Germline-derived CDR1 and CDR2 are SQVTM and ANQGSEA. The CDR3 is 12 amino acids. The V gene end was trimmed by 6 bases and the J gene end by 5 bases; junction bases not matched to a gene: 4. Using its own MiXCR run on the 5' RACE reads, TCRdb lists one record per CDR3 protein. The sample holds about 160,000 distinct CDR3 sequences, about a third seen once. The sequence was collected from an adult woman who had mild COVID-19 (a few samples of this study predate the infection). Cell type and time point are not known. Specimen: PBMCs or a T cell subset sorted from them (not recorded which). The V gene is TRBV29-1, the J gene TRBJ2-7; 10 nucleotides agree with TRBD2. The CDR3 loop is CSVSAGGDEQYF. CDR3 nucleotide sequence: TGCAGCGTCTCAGCGGGAGGGGACGAGCAGTACTTC.